The next 18 T cell receptor beta chains were all read from a single sample in a study of monozygotic twins with inflammatory bowel disease. TCRdb re-called the 5' RACE reads; one entry per CDR3 protein, DNA not given. The sample totals about 160,000 distinct CDR3 sequences; its top ten clones hold 2.8%. The sample taken for sequencing was blood. All receptors come from a human donor with ulcerative colitis or Crohn's disease, or a healthy co-twin of an affected twin (not recorded which).

The chain links TRBV29-1 to TRBJ2-7; the D call of TRBD1 rests on TCRdb alone, since no DNA is present to check it. CDR1 and CDR2 (germline): SQVTM, ANQGSEA. The CDR3 has 12 amino acids. CDR3 region: CSAGTASYEQYF.

The chain is built from TRBV18 and TRBJ1-1; the TCRdb D gene call, TRBD1, has no DNA to confirm it. Germline CDR1 and CDR2: KGHSH and LQKENI. The CDR3 is 12 residues long. This CDR3 reads CASSPTIPEQKF.

This chain links TRBV7-2 with TRBJ2-1; absent DNA, TCRdb's TRBD2 call cannot be checked. The germline V gene encodes CDR1 SGHTA and CDR2 FQGNSA. This CDR3 is 14 amino acids long. The CDR3 sequence is CASSLVPSGNEQFF.

The rearrangement links TRBV6-1 to TRBJ2-6; TCRdb designates TRBD2, a call that cannot be tested without DNA. Germline-derived CDR1 and CDR2 are MNHNS and SASEGT. The CDR3 totals 17 residues. CDR3 region: CAARASGGYSGANVLTF.

V is TRBV28 and J is TRBJ2-7; lacking DNA, the TRBD2 call made by TCRdb goes unchecked. Germline CDR1 reads MDHEN; CDR2 reads SYDVKM. This CDR3 comprises 16 residues. The CDR3 sequence: CASSLPGTSGSYEQYF.

The genes are TRBV5-1 and TRBJ2-3. This CDR3 is built from 13 residues. Per the germline V gene, CDR1 is SGHRS and CDR2 is YFSETQ. This CDR3 reads CASSLELADTQYF.

This chain's CDR3 is CSVEEAGGNQPQHF. The V call is TRBV29-1, the J call TRBJ1-5. CDR3 length: 14 residues. From germline, CDR1 is SQVTM and CDR2 ANQGSEA.

V gene TRBV6-1 combines with J gene TRBJ2-1; TCRdb lists TRBD2, though no DNA is available to test this call. The length of the CDR3 is 16 residues. CDR1 MNHNS and CDR2 SASEGT come from the germline V gene. The CDR3 sequence: CASSPGTGDSYNEQFF.

This rearrangement joins TRBV14 to TRBJ2-1. CDR1 SGHDN and CDR2 FVKESK come from the germline V gene. This CDR3 has 16 residues. CDR3 loop: CASSHGGTPVHNEQFF.

The CDR3 protein is CASSVAGRGSYNEQFF. This chain links TRBV9 with TRBJ2-1. This CDR3 is 16 amino acids long. The germline V gene has CDR1 SGDLS and CDR2 YYNGEE.

This chain uses TRBV5-1 with TRBJ2-1; lacking DNA, the TRBD2 call made by TCRdb goes unchecked. CDR3 length equals 14 residues. The germline CDR1 and CDR2 sequences are SGHRS and YFSETQ. This chain's CDR3 is CASRASGTDGEQFF.

The V call is TRBV27, the J call TRBJ1-1; TCRdb lists TRBD1, though no DNA is available to test this call. The length of the CDR3 is 13 residues. Germline V gene sequence: CDR1 MNHEY, CDR2 SMNVEV (reference sequence). This chain's CDR3 is CAAPGTGIAEAFF.

The V call is TRBV6-2 or TRBV6-3, the J call TRBJ2-7. The germline gives CDR1 MNHEY, CDR2 SVGEGT. The length of the CDR3 is 15 residues. The CDR3 sequence: CASSYLEWTSYEQYF.

The genes are TRBV7-6 and TRBJ2-1; TCRdb lists TRBD2, though no DNA is available to test this call. Looked up from germline, CDR1 is SGHVS and CDR2 is FNYEAQ. This CDR3 has 16 amino acids. The CDR3 reads CASSYEAGSDYNEQFF.

CDR3 sequence reads: CATSEPGLAGSPSYNEQFF. The chain has TRBV24-1 and TRBJ2-1; absent DNA, TCRdb's TRBD2 call cannot be checked. The CDR3 consists of 19 residues. Germline values: CDR1 KGHDR, CDR2 SFDVKD.

The chain is built from TRBV5-1 and TRBJ1-5. CDR3 length: 14 amino acids. CDR1 and CDR2 from the germline V gene are SGHRS and YFSETQ. The CDR3 here is CASSLGVSNQPQHF.

V usage is TRBV29-1 and J usage is TRBJ2-1; TCRdb's D call of TRBD2 is untestable without DNA. Germline V lookup: CDR1 SQVTM, CDR2 ANQGSEA. This CDR3 spans 12 amino acids. CDR3 region: CSVRSSGNEQFF.

The rearrangement links TRBV15 to TRBJ1-5; the D gene TCRdb calls, TRBD1, cannot be checked with no DNA. The CDR3 runs to 15 residues. Per germline, CDR1 LNHNV and CDR2 YYDKDF (reference sequence). CDR3 sequence reads: CATSREPGGNQPQHF.